These 23 T cell receptor beta chains came from one sample sequenced in a study of T cells in Graves' hyperthyroidism and ophthalmopathy. The investigators amplified TCR beta CDR3 regions from RNA transcripts. An initial round of RT-PCR targeting the TCR CDR3 relied on the HTBI primer set. TCRdb passed the multiplex PCR reads through MiXCR, listing each CDR3 protein once. The sample holds over 700,000 distinct CDR3 sequences; over 35% are singletons and the top ten take roughly 8.3%. Specimen: blood. These receptors were taken from a man aged 18 to 35 with Graves' hyperthyroidism.

This clonotype was seen at least ten times. The V and J genes are TRBV15 and TRBJ1-6; D is undetermined. This CDR3 has 17 residues. The germline CDR1 and CDR2 sequences are LNHNV and YYDKDF (reference sequence). V shed 0 bases and J shed 7 bases, with 16 bases lying between them. CDR3 in amino acids: CATSRDYGLNQNSPLHF. Written as DNA, the CDR3 is TGTGCCACCAGCAGAGATTACGGGCTTAACCAGAATTCACCCCTCCACTTT.

Details on this clonotype: One base away lies a much larger clone, so this may be a sequencing read error. The chain has TRBV2 and TRBJ2-2; D gene uncertain. CDR1 is SNHLY and CDR2 is FYNNEI in the germline V gene. CDR3 length: 13 residues. CDR3 amino acids: CVSSARLGGELFF. The CDR3 DNA sequence: TGTGTCAGCAGTGCCCGGTTAGGCGGGGAGCTGTTTTTT.

This clonotype has ten or more counts. The rearrangement joins TRBV2 to TRBJ1-1; weak D call: TRBD1 (5 bases). CDR1 is SNHLY and CDR2 is FYNNEI in the germline V gene. This CDR3 is built from 16 residues. V was trimmed by 0 bases and J by 5 bases, leaving 16 bases between them. CDR3 region: CASSEAESGWGTEAFF. Here the CDR3 DNA reads TGTGCCAGCAGTGAAGCTGAATCAGGGTGGGGGACTGAAGCTTTCTTT.

This clonotype came up a few times. One junction end does not reproduce the germline sequence, and a read error may be involved. The chain combines TRBV7-8 with TRBJ2-7, with D possibly being TRBD2 (6 bases). Germline V gene sequence: CDR1 SGHVS, CDR2 FQNEAQ. The CDR3 length is 14 residues. This chain's CDR3 is CASSQPGTPPEQYF. The CDR3 coding sequence is TGCGCCAGCAGCCAACCCGGGACTCCCCCGGAGCAGTACTTC. Based on the CDR3 plus reference TRBV7-8 and TRBJ2-7, the full variable domain is GAGVSQSPRYKVAKRGQDVALRCDPISGHVSLFWYQQALGQGPEFLTYFQNEAQLDKSGLPSDRFFAERPEGSVSTLKIQRTQQEDSAVYLCASSQPGTPPEQYFGPGTRLTVT.

The chain couples TRBV25-1 to TRBJ2-7, with 10 nucleotides matching TRBD2. Germline lookup yields CDR1 MGHDK and CDR2 SYGVNS. V lost 6 bases, J lost 4 bases, and 12 bases stayed unmatched. The length of the CDR3 is 16 residues. The CDR3 spells CASSQPGLAVPYEQYF. CDR3 bases: TGTGCCAGCAGCCAGCCTGGACTAGCGGTTCCTTACGAGCAGTACTTC.

This sequence joins TRBV10-3 and TRBJ1-1; 10 bases line up with TRBD1. Germline CDR1 and CDR2: ENHRY and SYGVKD. V lost 8 bases, J lost 4 bases, and 4 bases stayed unmatched. The CDR3 runs 13 residues. The CDR3 is CAIGQGEGTEAFF. The CDR3 bases are TGTGCCATCGGACAGGGGGAAGGCACTGAAGCTTTCTTT.

This chain connects TRBV19 to TRBJ1-5; D remains unclear. V lost 10 bases, J lost 3 bases, and 13 bases lay in between. The CDR3 covers 13 residues. CDR1 is LNHDA, CDR2 SQIVND, per germline (reference sequence). Written as DNA, the CDR3 is TGTGCCAATGCGGGAAGTATCAATCAGCCCCAGCATTTT. This encodes CANAGSINQPQHF.

This clonotype has ten or more counts. One junction end disagrees with the germline gene, perhaps due to a read error. The rearrangement joins TRBV5-1 to TRBJ2-7; 9 bases are shared with TRBD1. The germline gives CDR1 SGHRS, CDR2 YFSETQ. CDR3 length: 14 amino acids. The CDR3 region has the DNA TGTGCCAGCAGCCAGACAGGGGGTAGCTACGAGCAGTACTTC. It is translated as CASSQTGGSYEQYF.

The rearrangement links TRBV20-1 to TRBJ1-5; 12 nucleotides match TRBD1. The CDR3 is 12 residues long. The V gene end was trimmed by 5 bases and the J gene end by 9 bases; junction bases not matched to a gene: 2. The germline V gene has CDR1 DFQATT and CDR2 SNEGSKA (reference sequence). This chain's CDR3 is CSAQGQGAPQHF. The DNA of the CDR3 is TGCAGTGCTCAGGGACAGGGGGCGCCCCAGCATTTT.

J is TRBJ2-5 and V is TRBV20-1; TRBD2 matches 11 bases. In germline, CDR1 is DFQATT, CDR2 SNEGSKA (reference sequence). Trimming removed 3 bases from V and 1 base from J; junction bases left unmatched: 1. The CDR3 has 14 residues. CDR3 in amino acids: CSARTSGIQETQYF. CDR3 DNA: TGCAGTGCTAGGACTAGCGGGATCCAAGAGACCCAGTACTTC.

This clonotype has a count of ten or more. The chain has TRBV29-1 and TRBJ1-2; D unclear. Deletions cut 0 bases from V and 7 bases from J, with 6 bases between. Germline V CDR1 and CDR2: SQVTM, ANQGSEA. This CDR3 spans 11 amino acids. The CDR3 nucleotides are TGCAGCGTTGAAGAGGGCCCTGGCTACACCTTC. This translates into CSVEEGPGYTF.

This clonotype has more than one count but fewer than ten. As DNA, the CDR3 is TGTGCCAGTAGTCCTTTTAGGCCCACAGGGATCACTGAAGCTTTCTTT. This encodes CASSPFRPTGITEAFF. This sequence joins TRBV19 and TRBJ1-1; maybe TRBD1 (6 bases). There are 16 residues in the CDR3. The germline CDR1 and CDR2 sequences are LNHDA and SQIVND (reference sequence). Trimming stripped 5 bases from V and 4 bases from J, with 20 bases between. The full variable domain, in which reference TRBV19 and TRBJ1-1 provide the parts outside the CDR3, is DGGITQSPKYLFRKEGQNVTLSCEQNLNHDAMYWYRQDPGQGLRLIYYSQIVNDFQKGDIAEGYSVSREKKESFPLTVTSAQKNPTAFYLCASSPFRPTGITEAFFGQGTRLTVV.

This clonotype was seen just once. The chain combines TRBV29-1 with TRBJ2-7; the D gene is possibly TRBD1 (5 bases). In germline, CDR1 is SQVTM, CDR2 ANQGSEA. Trimming took 3 bases from V and 7 from J, leaving 13 bases between them. The CDR3 spans 12 residues. The CDR3 is CSVEGPVGEQYF. DNA for the CDR3: TGCAGCGTTGAGGGGCCGGTGGGAGAGCAGTACTTC.

Here the CDR3 reads CASRTAPNTEAFF. In DNA, the CDR3 is TGTGCCAGCAGGACAGCTCCTAACACTGAAGCTTTCTTT. This sequence joins TRBV11-2 and TRBJ1-1; D may be TRBD1 (5 bases). The V gene's germline CDR1 is SGHAT and CDR2 FQNNGV. Trimming took off 6 bases at V and 2 bases at J, with 10 bases between the two ends. This CDR3 is 13 amino acids long.

This clonotype came up a few times. The chain couples TRBV19 to TRBJ1-4; no definite D call. The V end lost 8 bases, the J end lost 7 bases, and 14 bases lay between the germline ends. CDR1 and CDR2 (germline): LNHDA, SQIVND (reference sequence). The CDR3 runs to 13 residues. In nucleotides, the CDR3 is TGTGCCAGTCGGGAGGTAATGCGTGAAAAACTGTTTTTT. It is translated as CASREVMREKLFF.

The V gene is TRBV5-1, the J gene TRBJ2-5; a weak D match, TRBD2 (5 bases). This CDR3 spans 13 amino acids. The V gene's germline CDR1 is SGHRS and CDR2 YFSETQ. Trimming left V 4 bases short and J 5 bases short, with 12 bases between. In nucleotides, the CDR3 is TGCGCCAGCAGCGCCGGAGGCTGGGAGACCCAGTACTTC. It yields the protein CASSAGGWETQYF. Using reference TRBV5-1 and TRBJ2-5 for the parts outside the CDR3, the full variable domain is KAGVTQTPRYLIKTRGQQVTLSCSPISGHRSVSWYQQTPGQGLQFLFEYFSETQRNKGNFPGRFSGRQFSNSRSEMNVSTLELGDSALYLCASSAGGWETQYFGPGTRLLVL.

This chain links TRBV7-8 with TRBJ2-7, with 12 positions matching TRBD2. Germline-derived CDR1 and CDR2 are SGHVS and FQNEAQ. The CDR3 is made up of 16 amino acids. Trimming cost V 1 base and J 2 bases; bases outside gene matches: 3. CDR3 coding DNA: TGTGCCAGCAGCTTAGAGGCTAGCGGGGGGGCCTACGAGCAGTACTTC. The encoded protein is CASSLEASGGAYEQYF.

This clonotype was seen a handful of times. The chain carries TRBV6-2 or TRBV6-3 and TRBJ1-6; TRBD1 is a possible D gene (5 bases). V lost 3 bases to trimming and J lost 4 bases, with 10 bases between them. The CDR3 sequence is 15 residues long. Germline V gene data show CDR1 as MNHEY and CDR2 as SVGEGT. CDR3 nucleotide sequence: TGTGCCAGCAGTTATCGACAGATGTATAATTCACCCCTCCACTTT. Protein product: CASSYRQMYNSPLHF.

V usage is TRBV7-6 and J usage is TRBJ2-7; 7 bases match TRBD1. V gave up 1 base and J gave up 5 bases; unmatched junction bases: 5. Germline-derived CDR1 and CDR2 are SGHVS and FNYEAQ. This CDR3 region has 14 residues. The CDR3 sequence: CASSLENRGHEQYF. The CDR3 coding sequence is TGTGCCAGCAGCTTAGAGAACAGGGGCCACGAGCAGTACTTC.

This clonotype was observed once. One junction end does not reproduce the germline sequence, and a read error may be involved. The rearrangement uses TRBV10-3 and TRBJ2-7, with 12 bases that match TRBD1. Looked up from germline, CDR1 is ENHRY and CDR2 is SYGVKD. This CDR3 comprises 16 residues. The CDR3 protein is CASSSQGDRGPYEQYF. Here the CDR3 DNA reads TGTGCCAGCAGTTCCCAGGGGGACAGGGGGCCCTACGAGCAGTACTTC.

At least ten counts were recorded for this clonotype. The CDR3 sequence: CASSEVDGMNTEAFF. The CDR3 DNA sequence: TGTGCCAGCAGTGAAGTGGACGGAATGAACACTGAAGCTTTCTTT. This chain links TRBV2 with TRBJ1-1, with no clear D. Germline V CDR1 and CDR2: SNHLY, FYNNEI. CDR3 length: 15 amino acids. With 1 base removed from V and 0 bases from J, the gap between germline ends came to 9 bases.

This clonotype was recorded once. Germline is not matched at one junction end, which may reflect a read error. The chain carries TRBV2 and TRBJ1-1; possibly TRBD1 for D (6 bases). This CDR3 comprises 13 residues. Germline CDR1 and CDR2: SNHLY and FYNNEI. As DNA, the CDR3 is TGTCCCAGCAGTGAAAGAGGGGGGACTGAAGCTTTCTTT. It codes for CPSSERGGTEAFF.

This clonotype came up a few times. This chain uses TRBV20-1 with TRBJ1-1; no clear D gene. This CDR3 spans 16 amino acids. Germline-derived CDR1 and CDR2 are DFQATT and SNEGSKA (reference sequence). Between the trimmed V and J ends, which lost 0 bases and 1 base, there was a span of 15 bases. The CDR3 region is CSARDYVATQNTEAFF. The CDR3 coding sequence is TGCAGTGCTAGAGATTACGTAGCGACCCAGAACACTGAAGCTTTCTTT.